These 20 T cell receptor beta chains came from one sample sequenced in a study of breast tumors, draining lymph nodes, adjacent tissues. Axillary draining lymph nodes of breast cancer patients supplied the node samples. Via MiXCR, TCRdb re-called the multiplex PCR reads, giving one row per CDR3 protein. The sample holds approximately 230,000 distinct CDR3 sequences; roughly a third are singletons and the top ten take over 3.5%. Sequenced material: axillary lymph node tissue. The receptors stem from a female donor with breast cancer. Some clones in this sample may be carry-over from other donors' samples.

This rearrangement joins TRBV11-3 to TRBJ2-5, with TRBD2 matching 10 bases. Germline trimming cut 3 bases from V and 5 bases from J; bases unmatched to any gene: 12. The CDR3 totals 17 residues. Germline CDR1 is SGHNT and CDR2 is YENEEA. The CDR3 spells CASSLDLIAGGGETQYF. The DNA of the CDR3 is TGTGCCAGCAGCTTGGACCTTATAGCGGGGGGAGGTGAGACCCAGTACTTC. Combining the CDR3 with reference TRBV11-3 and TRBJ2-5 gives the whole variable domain EAGVVQSPRYKIIEKKQPVAFWCNPISGHNTLYWYLQNLGQGPELLIRYENEEAVDDSQLPKDRFSAERLKGVDSTLKIQPAELGDSAVYLCASSLDLIAGGGETQYFGPGTRLLVL.

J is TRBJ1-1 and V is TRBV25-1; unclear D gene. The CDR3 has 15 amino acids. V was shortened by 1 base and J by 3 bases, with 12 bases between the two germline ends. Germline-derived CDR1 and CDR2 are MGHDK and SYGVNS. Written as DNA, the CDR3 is TGTGCCAGCAGTGAATCCAGGACGGGTTACACTGAAGCTTTCTTT. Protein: CASSESRTGYTEAFF.

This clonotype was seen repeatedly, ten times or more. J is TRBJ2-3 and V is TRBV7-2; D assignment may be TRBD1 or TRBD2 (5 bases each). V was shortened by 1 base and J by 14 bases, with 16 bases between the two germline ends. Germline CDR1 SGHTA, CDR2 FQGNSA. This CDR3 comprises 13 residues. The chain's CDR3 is CASSLVETDGGYF. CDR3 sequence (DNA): TGTGCCAGCAGCTTAGTGGAGACCGATGGGGGGTATTTT.

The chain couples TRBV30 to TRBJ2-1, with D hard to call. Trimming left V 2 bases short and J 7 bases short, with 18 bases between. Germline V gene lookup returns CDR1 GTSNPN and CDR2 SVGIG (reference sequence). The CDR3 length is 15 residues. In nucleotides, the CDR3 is TGTGCCTGGAGTATGGGGTCCCACCTTGGGAATGAGCAGTTCTTC. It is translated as CAWSMGSHLGNEQFF.

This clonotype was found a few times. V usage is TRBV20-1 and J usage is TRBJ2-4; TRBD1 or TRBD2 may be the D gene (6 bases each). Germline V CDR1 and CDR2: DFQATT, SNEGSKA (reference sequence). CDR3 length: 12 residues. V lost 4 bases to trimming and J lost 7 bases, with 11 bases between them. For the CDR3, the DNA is TGCAGTGCTAAGGAAGGGGGGAACATTCAGTACTTC. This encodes CSAKEGGNIQYF.

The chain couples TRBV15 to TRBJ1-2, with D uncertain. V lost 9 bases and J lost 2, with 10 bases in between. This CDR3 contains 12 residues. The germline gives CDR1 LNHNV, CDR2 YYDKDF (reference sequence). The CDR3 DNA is TGTGCCACGGTCGGGCGGAACTATGGCTACACCTTC. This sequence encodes CATVGRNYGYTF.

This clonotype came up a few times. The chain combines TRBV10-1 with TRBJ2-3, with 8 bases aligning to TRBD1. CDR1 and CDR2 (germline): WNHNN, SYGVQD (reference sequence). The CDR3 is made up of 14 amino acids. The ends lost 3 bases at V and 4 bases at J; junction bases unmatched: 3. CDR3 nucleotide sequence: TGCGCCAGCAGTGAAAGACAGGGGCCAGATACGCAGTATTTT. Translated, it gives CASSERQGPDTQYF.

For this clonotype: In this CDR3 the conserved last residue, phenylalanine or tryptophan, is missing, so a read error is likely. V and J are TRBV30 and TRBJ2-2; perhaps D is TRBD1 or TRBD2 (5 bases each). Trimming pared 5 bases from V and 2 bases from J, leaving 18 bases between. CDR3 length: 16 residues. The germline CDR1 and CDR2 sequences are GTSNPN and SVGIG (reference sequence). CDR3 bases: TGTGCCTGGGACCGGGACCCCCGAATAAACACCGGGGAGCTGTTTCTT. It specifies CAWDRDPRINTGELFL.

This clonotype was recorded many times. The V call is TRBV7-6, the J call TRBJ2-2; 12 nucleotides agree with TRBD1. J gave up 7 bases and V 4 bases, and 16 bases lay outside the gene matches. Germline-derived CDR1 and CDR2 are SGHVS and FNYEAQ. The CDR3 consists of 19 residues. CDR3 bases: TGTGCCAGCAGCTCGATAGCCTCTCCGGGACAGGGGGCAAGCGGGGAGCTGTTTTTT. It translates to CASSSIASPGQGASGELFF.

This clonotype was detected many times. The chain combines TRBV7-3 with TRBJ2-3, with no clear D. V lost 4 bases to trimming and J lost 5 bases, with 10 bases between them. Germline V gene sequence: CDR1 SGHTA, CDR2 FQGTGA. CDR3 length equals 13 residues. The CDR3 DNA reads TGTGCCAGCAGCTCAGCGACCCGAGATACGCAGTATTTT. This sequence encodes CASSSATRDTQYF.

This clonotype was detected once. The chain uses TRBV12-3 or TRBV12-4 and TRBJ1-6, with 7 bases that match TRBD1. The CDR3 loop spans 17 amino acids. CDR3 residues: CASAIARDSYYNSPLHF. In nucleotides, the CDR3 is TGTGCTAGTGCCATCGCCCGGGACAGCTACTATAATTCACCCCTCCACTTT.

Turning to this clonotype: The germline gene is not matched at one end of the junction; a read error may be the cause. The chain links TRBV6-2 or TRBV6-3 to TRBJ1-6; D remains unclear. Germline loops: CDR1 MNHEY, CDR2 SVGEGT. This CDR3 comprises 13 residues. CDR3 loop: CASSHSPSSPLHF. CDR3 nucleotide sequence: TGTGCCAGCAGTCACTCGCCCTCCTCACCCCTCCACTTT.

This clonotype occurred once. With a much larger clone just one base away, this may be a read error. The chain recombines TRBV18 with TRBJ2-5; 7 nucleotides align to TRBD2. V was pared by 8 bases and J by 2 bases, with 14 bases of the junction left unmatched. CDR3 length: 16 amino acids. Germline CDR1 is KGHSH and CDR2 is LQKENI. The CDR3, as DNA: TGTGCCAGCAGCAGAGGACGGGGACTATTACAAGAGACCCAGTACTTC. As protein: CASSRGRGLLQETQYF.

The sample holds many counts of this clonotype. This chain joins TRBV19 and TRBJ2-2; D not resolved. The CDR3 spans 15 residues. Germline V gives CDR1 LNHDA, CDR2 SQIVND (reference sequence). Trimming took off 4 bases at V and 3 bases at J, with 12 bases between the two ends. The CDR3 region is CASSTLTRDTGELFF. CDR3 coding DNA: TGTGCCAGTAGTACCTTGACACGGGACACCGGGGAGCTGTTTTTT.

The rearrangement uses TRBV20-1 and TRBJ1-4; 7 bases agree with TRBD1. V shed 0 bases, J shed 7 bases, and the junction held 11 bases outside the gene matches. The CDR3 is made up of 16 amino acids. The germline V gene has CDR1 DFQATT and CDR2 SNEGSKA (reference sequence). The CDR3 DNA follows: TGCAGTGCTAGAGATCCTCGGGACAGCGCGTTTGAAAAACTGTTTTTT. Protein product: CSARDPRDSAFEKLFF.

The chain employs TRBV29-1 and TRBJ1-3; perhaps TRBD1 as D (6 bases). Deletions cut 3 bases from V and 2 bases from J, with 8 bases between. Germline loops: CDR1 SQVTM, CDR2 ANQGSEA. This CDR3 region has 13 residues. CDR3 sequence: CSVDGGPGNTIYF. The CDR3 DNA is TGCAGCGTTGATGGGGGCCCTGGAAACACCATATATTTT.

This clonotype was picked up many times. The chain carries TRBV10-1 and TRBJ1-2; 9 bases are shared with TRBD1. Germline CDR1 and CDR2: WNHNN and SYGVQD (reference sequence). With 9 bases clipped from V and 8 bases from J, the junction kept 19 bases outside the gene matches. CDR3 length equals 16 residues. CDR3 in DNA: TGCGCCAGGCCTTTTAGGGGACAGGGTTTAATGTGGGGCTACACCTTC. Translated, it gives CARPFRGQGLMWGYTF.

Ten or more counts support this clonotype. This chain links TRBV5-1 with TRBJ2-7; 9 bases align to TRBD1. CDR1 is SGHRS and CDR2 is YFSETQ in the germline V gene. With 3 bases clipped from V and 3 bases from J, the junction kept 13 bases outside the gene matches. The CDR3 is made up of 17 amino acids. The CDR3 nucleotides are TGCGCCAGCAGCTCTACCGTACAGGGGGCAAATCGCTACGAGCAGTACTTC. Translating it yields CASSSTVQGANRYEQYF.

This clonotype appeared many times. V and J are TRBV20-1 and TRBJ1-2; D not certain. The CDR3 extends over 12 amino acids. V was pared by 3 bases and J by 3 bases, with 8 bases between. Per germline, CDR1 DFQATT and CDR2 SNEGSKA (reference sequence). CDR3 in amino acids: CSASPNHYGYTF. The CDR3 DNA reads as TGCAGTGCTAGTCCTAATCACTATGGCTACACCTTC.

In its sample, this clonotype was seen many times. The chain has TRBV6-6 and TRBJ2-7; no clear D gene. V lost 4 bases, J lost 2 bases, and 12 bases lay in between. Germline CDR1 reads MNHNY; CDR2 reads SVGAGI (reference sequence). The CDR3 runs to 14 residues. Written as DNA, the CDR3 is TGTGCCAGCAGTTCGGAGCTGCTGACCTACGAGCAGTACTTC. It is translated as CASSSELLTYEQYF.